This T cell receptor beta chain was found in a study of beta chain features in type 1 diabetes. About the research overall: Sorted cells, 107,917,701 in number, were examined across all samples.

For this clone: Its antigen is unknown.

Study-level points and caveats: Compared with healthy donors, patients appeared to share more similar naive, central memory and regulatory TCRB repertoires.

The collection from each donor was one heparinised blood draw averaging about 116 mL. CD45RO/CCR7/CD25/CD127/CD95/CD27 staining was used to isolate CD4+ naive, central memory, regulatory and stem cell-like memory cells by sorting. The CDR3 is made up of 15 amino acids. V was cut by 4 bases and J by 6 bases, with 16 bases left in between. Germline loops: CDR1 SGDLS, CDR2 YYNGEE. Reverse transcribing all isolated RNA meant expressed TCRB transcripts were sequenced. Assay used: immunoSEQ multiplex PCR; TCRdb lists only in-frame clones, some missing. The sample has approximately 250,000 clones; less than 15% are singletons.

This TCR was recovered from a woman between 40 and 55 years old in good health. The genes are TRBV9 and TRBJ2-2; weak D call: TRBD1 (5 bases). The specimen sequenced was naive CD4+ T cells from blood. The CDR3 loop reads CASSLRAGPPGELFF. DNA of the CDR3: TGTGCCAGCAGCCTTAGGGCAGGGCCACCCGGGGAGCTGTTTTTT.